These 24 T cell receptor beta chains originate from one sample sequenced in a study of tumor-infiltrating lymphocytes in primary liver carcinoma. TCR beta cDNA came from about 450 ng total RNA, primed with a constant-region primer. Three rounds of nested multiplex PCR with slightly modified ARM-PCR produced TCR beta libraries. Primers for the first two PCR rounds were TRBV1-TRBV30 forward primers and a C-beta reverse primer (about 11 cycles per round). From the multiplex PCR reads, TCRdb called clonotypes with MiXCR, one entry per CDR3 protein. The data hold 200,000 or so distinct CDR3 sequences, with roughly two thirds observed a single time. Blood RNA originated from unsorted whole blood, with germline DNA additionally extracted. The specimen sequenced was peripheral blood. The receptors originated from a woman aged 60-75 years with primary liver carcinoma and hepatitis B virus infection.

This clonotype has just a few counts. This chain links TRBV10-1 with TRBJ2-1, with TRBD2 identical over 10 bases. CDR1 is WNHNN, CDR2 SYGVQD, per germline (reference sequence). This CDR3 has 15 residues. V shed 6 bases and J 8 bases; nucleotides not matched to a gene: 10. CDR3 in amino acids: CASSQAGGPIYEQFF. CDR3 DNA: TGCGCCAGCAGCCAAGCGGGAGGGCCGATTTATGAGCAGTTCTTC.

A remark on this clonotype: Possible read error: a much larger clone is one base away. The V gene is TRBV5-4, the J gene TRBJ1-2, with a tentative D call TRBD1 (6 bases). The CDR3 extends over 13 amino acids. Germline values: CDR1 SGHNT, CDR2 YYREEE (reference sequence). CDR3 region: CAGSLAGVEGYTF. The CDR3 DNA is TGTGCCGGCAGCTTGGCAGGGGTCGAGGGCTACACCTTC.

For this clonotype: This clone may be a read error of a much larger clone one base away. The gene calls are TRBV6-1 and TRBJ2-7; D is possibly TRBD1 (5 bases). Germline V gives CDR1 MNHNS, CDR2 SASEGT. The CDR3 runs 16 residues. CDR3 loop: CARSERRDSSFYEQYF. CDR3 coding DNA: TGTGCCAGGAGTGAACGCCGCGACAGTTCCTTCTACGAGCAGTACTTC.

The chain joins TRBV13 to TRBJ2-7; D is uncertain. Germline V gives CDR1 PRHDT, CDR2 FYEKMQ (reference sequence). This CDR3 comprises 14 residues. Trimming took 10 bases from V and 1 from J, leaving 17 bases between them. CDR3 amino acids: CANTSATTSYEQYF. The CDR3 nucleotides are TGTGCCAACACCTCGGCGACAACTTCCTACGAGCAGTACTTC.

By frequency in the sample, this clonotype is medium-sized. Written as DNA, the CDR3 is TGTGCCAGCAGGGAAACCATGGCAGGGGAGACCCAGTACTTC. Protein product: CASRETMAGETQYF. The V gene is TRBV11-2, the J gene TRBJ2-5, with a tentative D call TRBD1 (5 bases). The V gene's germline CDR1 is SGHAT and CDR2 FQNNGV. With 6 bases removed from V and 5 bases from J, the gap between germline ends came to 16 bases. The CDR3 runs to 14 residues.

A remark on this clonotype: At one end, the junction sequence differs from germline, possibly due to a read error. The chain is built from TRBV29-1 and TRBJ2-3; D is possibly TRBD1 (6 bases). There are 14 residues in the CDR3. CDR1 and CDR2 (germline): SQVTM, ANQGSEA. The CDR3 is CSVYGRGSTDTQYF. The CDR3 bases are TGCAGCGTTTATGGCAGGGGTAGCACAGATACACAGTATTTT.

This clonotype was counted a single time. Given a much more abundant clone one base away, this may be a read error. This CDR3 fails to terminate in the conserved phenylalanine or tryptophan, so it likely reflects a read error. The V call is TRBV5-4, the J call TRBJ2-1, with 8 bases aligning to TRBD1. V shed 4 bases, J shed 3 bases, and the junction held 12 bases outside the gene matches. Germline values: CDR1 SGHNT, CDR2 YYREEE (reference sequence). The CDR3 contains 17 residues. In nucleotides, the CDR3 is TGTGCCAGCAGCCCCGGGACAGGCCCCAGTTACTACAATGAGCAGTTCCTC. Translation gives CASSPGTGPSYYNEQFL.

On this clonotype: The germline gene is not matched at one end of the junction; a read error may be the cause. The chain links TRBV11-1 to TRBJ1-4, with no clear D. Germline CDR1 reads SGHAT; CDR2 reads FQDESV (reference sequence). The CDR3 extends over 15 amino acids. The CDR3 DNA reads TGTGCCAGCAGCCTAAGGACGGGGTACCATGAAAAACTGTCTTTT. Translating it yields CASSLRTGYHEKLSF.

This clonotype was counted at least ten times. The chain combines TRBV10-3 with TRBJ2-1; D may be TRBD1 or TRBD2 (5 bases each). V was shortened by 0 bases and J by 8 bases, with 8 bases between the two germline ends. The CDR3 loop spans 13 amino acids. Germline V gene lookup returns CDR1 ENHRY and CDR2 SYGVKD. CDR3 region: CAISESRDHEQFF. The CDR3 DNA reads TGTGCCATCAGTGAGTCAAGGGACCATGAGCAGTTCTTC.

This clonotype was recorded once. A much bigger clone sits one base away, suggesting this may be a read error. This chain connects TRBV6-5 to TRBJ1-6, with 7 bases matching TRBD1. The CDR3 is 15 residues long. CDR1 is MNHEY and CDR2 is SVGAGI in the germline V gene. CDR3 region: CATSYLQGRRSPLHF. As DNA, the CDR3 is TGTGCCACCAGTTACTTACAGGGGAGGCGTTCACCCCTCCACTTT.

This clonotype was detected only once. The junction differs from germline at one of its ends, possibly a read error. The CDR3 here is CAISLASGYDTQYF. For the CDR3, the DNA is TGTGCCATCAGCTTAGCTAGCGGCTACGATACGCAGTATTTT. The chain carries TRBV11-2 and TRBJ2-3; 7 bases match TRBD2. Germline CDR1 is SGHAT and CDR2 is FQNNGV. This CDR3 is 14 amino acids long.

This rearrangement joins TRBV6-1 to TRBJ2-7; D is uncertain. Trimming shortened V by 8 bases and J by 10 bases, and 18 bases separated the two germline ends. This CDR3 spans 12 amino acids. The germline V gene has CDR1 MNHNS and CDR2 SASEGT. The CDR3 DNA follows: TGTGCCAGCGCCCCACCCCTGCCCGAACAGTACTTC. This translates into CASAPPLPEQYF.

This clonotype occurred many times. The chain combines TRBV6-1 with TRBJ2-2; 11 bases line up with TRBD2. Germline V gives CDR1 MNHNS, CDR2 SASEGT. V lost 4 bases and J lost 7; bases outside the gene matches: 5. This CDR3 spans 15 amino acids. The chain's CDR3 is CASSVLAGEVGELFF. The DNA of the CDR3 is TGTGCCAGCAGTGTACTAGCGGGAGAGGTCGGGGAGCTGTTTTTT.

As regards this clonotype: Given the absence of the conserved phenylalanine or tryptophan at the CDR3 end, a read error is likely. It is unclear where the CDR3 begins or ends on the DNA, so no DNA is shown, and the CDR3 is as TCRdb lists it. V usage is TRBV11-1 and J usage is TRBJ2-1; the table's D call TRBD1 went unverified against the DNA. Both ends counted, the CDR3 spans 15 residues. CDR1 is SGHAT and CDR2 is FQDESV in the germline V gene (reference sequence). CDR3: CASSFQGPLDNEQFV.

Regarding this clonotype: This sequence may be a read error, since a much larger clone differs from it by one base. The CDR3 is CASSQETDMQYF. The CDR3 nucleotides are TGTGCCAGCAGCCAAGAGACAGATATGCAGTATTTT. The gene calls are TRBV4-2 and TRBJ2-3; weak D call: TRBD1 (5 bases). This CDR3 comprises 12 residues. Germline CDR1 reads LGHNA; CDR2 reads YNFKEQ.

Note on this clonotype: Given a much more abundant clone one base away, this may be a read error. The V gene is TRBV6-5, the J gene TRBJ2-7, with 8 bases lining up with TRBD2. From germline, CDR1 is MNHEY and CDR2 SVGAGI. The CDR3 runs 15 residues. CDR3: CASSQRGYGGYEPYF. As DNA, the CDR3 is TGTGCCAGCAGCCAGCGGGGGTACGGGGGCTACGAGCCGTACTTC.

As DNA, the CDR3 is TGCGCCAGCAGCTCCCTCGGAGGGTTGGCCAAAAACATTCAGTACTTC. Residues: CASSSLGGLAKNIQYF. The V gene is TRBV4-1, the J gene TRBJ2-4; tentative D call: TRBD2 (6 bases). The CDR3 totals 16 residues. CDR1 and CDR2 (germline): MGHRA, YSYEKL. Trimming cost V 5 bases and J 1 base, with 15 bases left between them.

The chain is built from TRBV28 and TRBJ2-7; a weak D match, TRBD1 (6 bases). The CDR3 spans 17 residues. Germline assignment: CDR1 MDHEN and CDR2 SYDVKM. Trimming left V 4 bases short and J 0 bases short, with 19 bases between. CDR3 bases: TGTGCCAGCAGTTCCCCGCACGGGACACGGATCTCCTACGAGCAGTACTTC. As protein: CASSSPHGTRISYEQYF.

The V gene is TRBV7-8, the J gene TRBJ2-3; D is unclear. Trimming left V 5 bases short and J 6 bases short, with 9 bases between. The CDR3 has 12 amino acids. Germline V gene data show CDR1 as SGHVS and CDR2 as FQNEAQ. The chain's CDR3 is CASSRLEDTQYF. The CDR3 DNA follows: TGTGCCAGCAGCCGCCTTGAGGATACGCAGTATTTT.

As to this clonotype: A read error is possible here, since a much larger clone lies one base away. The CDR3 nucleotides read TGTGTCAGCAGTGCCCCTTACCGGGAGCAGTTCTTC. The encoded protein is CVSSAPYREQFF. The V call is TRBV6-5, the J call TRBJ2-1; D not resolved. CDR1 is MNHEY and CDR2 is SVGAGI in the germline V gene. This CDR3 comprises 12 residues.

Ten or more counts support this clonotype. The chain couples TRBV5-6 to TRBJ2-7; the D gene is possibly TRBD1 (6 bases). CDR1 is SGHDT and CDR2 is YYEEEE in the germline V gene. Trimming removed 0 bases from V and 3 bases from J, with 10 bases in between. The CDR3 totals 14 residues. CDR3 in amino acids: CASSLAGHNYEQYF. The CDR3 region has the DNA TGTGCCAGCAGCTTGGCGGGACATAACTACGAGCAGTACTTC.

The V and J genes are TRBV11-3 and TRBJ2-1, with D tentatively TRBD2 (6 bases). The ends were cut back, 4 bases at V and 6 bases at J, with 22 bases in the middle. Germline CDR1 and CDR2: SGHNT and YENEEA. There are 17 residues in the CDR3. The CDR3 coding sequence is TGTGCCAGCAGCTCCGCCCATGGCGGGAAACCCCTCAATGAGCAGTTCTTC. The encoded protein is CASSSAHGGKPLNEQFF.

On this clonotype: As the CDR3 is not closed by the conserved phenylalanine or tryptophan, this likely results from a read error. This rearrangement joins TRBV7-8 to TRBJ2-2; tentative D call: TRBD2 (5 bases). Germline values: CDR1 SGHVS, CDR2 FQNEAQ. CDR3 size: 14 residues. Trimming took 5 bases from V and 4 from J, leaving 11 bases between them. The CDR3 DNA reads as TGTGCCAGCAGCCGGACTCTCTCCACCGGGGAGCTGTTTCTT. It yields the protein CASSRTLSTGELFL.

This clonotype was observed many times. The CDR3 is CSVGPGSEGTQYF. The CDR3 nucleotides read TGCAGCGTTGGACCAGGGTCCGAGGGGACCCAGTACTTC. The rearrangement links TRBV29-1 to TRBJ2-5; TRBD1 or TRBD2 may be the D gene (5 bases each). With 4 bases removed from V and 7 bases from J, the gap between germline ends came to 16 bases. This CDR3 spans 13 amino acids. CDR1 and CDR2 from the germline V gene are SQVTM and ANQGSEA.